A single sample gave rise to the 5 T cell receptor beta chains below, sequenced in a study of monozygotic twins with inflammatory bowel disease. TCRdb processed the 5' RACE reads again and assigns one entry to each CDR3 protein, with no DNA. Its listing shows 400,000 to 500,000 distinct CDR3 sequences. Sequencing used blood. Every receptor here comes from a human donor with ulcerative colitis or Crohn's disease, or a healthy co-twin of an affected twin (not recorded which).

The V call is TRBV7-9, the J call TRBJ2-7; the TCRdb D gene call, TRBD2, has no DNA to confirm it. Germline values: CDR1 SEHNR, CDR2 FQNEAQ (reference sequence). The CDR3 sequence is 16 residues long. CDR3 loop: CASSGLTGLAGFEQYF.

The V gene is TRBV7-9, the J gene TRBJ2-1. Germline V gene lookup returns CDR1 SEHNR and CDR2 FQNEAQ (reference sequence). CDR3 length: 11 residues. The CDR3 protein is CASSYQWEQFF.

V usage is TRBV4-3 and J usage is TRBJ2-1; TCRdb gives TRBD2 as the D gene, but with no DNA this cannot be confirmed. The germline gives CDR1 LGHNA, CDR2 YSLEER. This CDR3 spans 16 amino acids. The CDR3 region is CASSQATSGRAFKQFF.

CDR3 loop: CATSRDLSGRAGDTQYF. The rearrangement uses TRBV15 and TRBJ2-3; TCRdb reports TRBD2, a call that lacks DNA to check it against. The CDR3 has 17 amino acids. CDR1 is LNHNV, CDR2 YYDKDF, per germline (reference sequence).

CDR3 in amino acids: CASSLDPGESYGYTF. V gene TRBV5-1 combines with J gene TRBJ1-2; TCRdb's D gene call, TRBD1, goes unchecked for lack of DNA. The CDR3 runs to 15 residues. Germline values: CDR1 SGHRS, CDR2 YFSETQ.